This T cell receptor beta chain was found in a study of graft-versus-host responses after intestinal transplantation. Looking at the study overall: Recipients obtained multivisceral, liver-intestinal, or isolated intestinal transplants.

Comments on this clone: Its target is not known. Other DNA sequences from this sample encode an identical CDR3 as well.

Whole-study findings and limits: Ileal or blood samples showed some GvH clones first, and such clones were also found in recipient marrow.

Assay used: immunoSEQ multiplex PCR; TCRdb lists only in-frame clones, some missing. The sample holds about 99,000 clones; over 85% are singletons and the top ten take 1.2%. The specimen was unstimulated CD8+ T cells sorted from spleen or lymph node cells, collected before intestinal transplant. This receptor was taken from a human donor who received an intestinal transplant.

CDR3 bases: TGTGCCAGCAGCTTGTACGCAGGGGGCTTGAATGAGCAGTTCTTC. Translating gives CASSLYAGGLNEQFF. The rearrangement joins TRBV5-4 to TRBJ2-1, with 8 positions matching TRBD1. V gave up 1 base and J gave up 7 bases; unmatched junction bases: 7. The CDR3 is 15 residues long. CDR1 and CDR2 (germline): SGHNT, YYREEE (reference sequence). Using reference TRBV5-4 and TRBJ2-1 for the parts outside the CDR3, the full variable domain is ETGVTQSPTHLIKTRGQQVTLRCSSQSGHNTVSWYQQALGQGPQFIFQYYREEENGRGNFPPRFSGLQFPNYSSELNVNALELDDSALYLCASSLYAGGLNEQFFGPGTRLTVL.